These 31 T cell receptor beta chains originate from one sample sequenced in a study of blood T cell repertoires in COVID-19. Profiling relied on immunoSEQ multiplex PCR, and the TCRdb table lists in-frame clones only, not all of them. The data hold about 160,000 clones, with under 90% observed a single time. Sequencing was carried out using peripheral blood. The source of these receptors is a woman aged 80 or older with active or convalescent COVID-19.

The gene calls are TRBV19 and TRBJ2-3, with D maybe TRBD1 (6 bases). Germline loops: CDR1 LNHDA, CDR2 SQIVND (reference sequence). The CDR3 is 16 amino acids. The V end lost 4 bases, the J end lost 4 bases, and 18 bases lay between the germline ends. This CDR3 reads CASSKGDRHRADTQYF. The CDR3 DNA sequence: TGTGCCAGTAGTAAAGGAGACAGGCACCGGGCAGATACGCAGTATTTT.

The chain joins TRBV2 to TRBJ1-5; 7 positions agree with TRBD1. Looked up from germline, CDR1 is SNHLY and CDR2 is FYNNEI. V shed 1 base, J shed 5 bases, and the junction held 2 bases outside the gene matches. This CDR3 region has 14 residues. CDR3 in amino acids: CASSEVRGDQPQHF. For the CDR3, the DNA is TGTGCCAGCAGTGAAGTCAGGGGGGATCAGCCCCAGCATTTT.

This sequence joins TRBV30 and TRBJ2-3; D is unresolved. Germline lookup yields CDR1 GTSNPN and CDR2 SVGIG (reference sequence). The CDR3 has 12 amino acids. The germline V and J ends were trimmed by 5 bases and 2 bases, with 8 bases remaining between them. In DNA form, the CDR3 reads TGTGCCTGGGCTACCAACACAGATACGCAGTATTTT. Its protein product is CAWATNTDTQYF.

The CDR3 region is CSLTSGGDTQYF. Here the CDR3 DNA reads TGCAGCTTAACATCAGGGGGAGATACGCAGTATTTT. The chain joins TRBV29-1 to TRBJ2-3, with 7 positions matching TRBD1. Germline loops: CDR1 SQVTM, CDR2 ANQGSEA. This CDR3 has 12 amino acids. Trimming at V came to 8 bases and at J to 5 bases, leaving 7 bases not matched to a gene.

This chain connects TRBV6-1 to TRBJ2-1, with a weak D call TRBD2 (7 bases). Germline V CDR1 and CDR2: MNHNS, SASEGT. V dropped 2 bases and J dropped 0 bases, with 11 bases sitting between them. The CDR3 runs to 16 residues. DNA of the CDR3: TGTGCCAGCAGTGAAAGCGGGACAAGCTCCTACAATGAGCAGTTCTTC. It codes for CASSESGTSSYNEQFF.

The chain combines TRBV24-1 with TRBJ2-7, with TRBD1 as a possible D gene (6 bases). Trimming took 4 bases from V and 0 from J, leaving 12 bases between them. The CDR3 is 15 amino acids. The germline V gene has CDR1 KGHDR and CDR2 SFDVKD. In DNA, the CDR3 is TGTGCCACCAGTGACCCTGCCAGGGGCTCCTACGAGCAGTACTTC. This gives the protein CATSDPARGSYEQYF.

The chain couples TRBV6-5 to TRBJ1-4; perhaps TRBD1 as D (5 bases). The CDR3 spans 13 residues. Trimming shortened V by 6 bases and J by 3 bases, and 8 bases separated the two germline ends. The V gene's germline CDR1 is MNHEY and CDR2 SVGAGI. This CDR3 is CASSPGPNEKLFF. For the CDR3, the DNA is TGTGCCAGCAGCCCAGGGCCTAATGAAAAACTGTTTTTT.

This clone showed up just once. The chain combines TRBV9 with TRBJ1-1; D is ambiguous. The length of the CDR3 is 14 residues. Germline CDR1 and CDR2: SGDLS and YYNGEE. Trimming removed 4 bases from V and 0 bases from J, with 10 bases in between. The CDR3 nucleotides read TGTGCCAGCAGCACCGCGACTGTGAACACTGAAGCTTTCTTT. It is translated as CASSTATVNTEAFF. The variable domain in full, completed from reference TRBV9 and TRBJ1-1, reads DSGVTQTPKHLITATGQRVTLRCSPRSGDLSVYWYQQSLDQGLQFLIQYYNGEERAKGNILERFSAQQFPDLHSELNLSSLELGDSALYFCASSTATVNTEAFFGQGTRLTVV.

This clone was observed a single time. V and J are TRBV13 and TRBJ1-3; D gene uncertain. Deletions cut 0 bases from V and 0 bases from J, with 9 bases between. In germline, CDR1 is PRHDT, CDR2 FYEKMQ (reference sequence). This CDR3 has 16 amino acids. CDR3 DNA sequence: TGTGCCAGCAGCTTAGGCCAAGGAGACTCTGGAAACACCATATATTTT. Protein sequence: CASSLGQGDSGNTIYF. Full variable domain (outside the CDR3, taken from reference TRBV13 and TRBJ1-3): AAGVIQSPRHLIKEKRETATLKCYPIPRHDTVYWYQQGPGQDPQFLISFYEKMQSDKGSIPDRFSAQQFSDYHSELNMSSLELGDSALYFCASSLGQGDSGNTIYFGEGSWLTVV.

Written as DNA, the CDR3 is TGTGCCAGCTCACCATCGTCGGATGGCTACACCTTC. Translated, it gives CASSPSSDGYTF. The chain links TRBV18 to TRBJ1-2, with D unclear. The CDR3 extends over 12 amino acids. From germline, CDR1 is KGHSH and CDR2 LQKENI. The V end was cut by 2 bases, the J end by 6 bases, with 7 bases between. The full variable domain, with the rest looked up from reference TRBV18 and TRBJ1-2, is NAGVMQNPRHLVRRRGQEARLRCSPMKGHSHVYWYRQLPEEGLKFMVYLQKENIIDESGMPKERFSAEFPKEGPSILRIQQVVRGDSAAYFCASSPSSDGYTFGSGTRLTVV.

The chain is built from TRBV2 and TRBJ2-3; D possibly corresponds to TRBD2 (7 bases). Germline CDR1 is SNHLY and CDR2 is FYNNEI. The length of the CDR3 is 14 residues. V lost 7 bases to trimming and J lost 4 bases, with 15 bases between them. CDR3 DNA: TGTGCCAGCACCGCGTCGGGGGGCTCAGATACGCAGTATTTT. It codes for CASTASGGSDTQYF.

The chain joins TRBV19 to TRBJ1-5; D might be TRBD1 (5 bases). This CDR3 is built from 14 residues. Germline CDR1 and CDR2: LNHDA and SQIVND (reference sequence). The germline V and J ends were trimmed by 3 bases and 4 bases, with 10 bases remaining between them. CDR3 bases: TGTGCCAGTAGTATGCAGGGTGGGAATCAGCCCCAGCATTTT. As protein: CASSMQGGNQPQHF.

The rearrangement links TRBV11-2 to TRBJ2-7, with 7 bases matching TRBD2. The germline V gene encodes CDR1 SGHAT and CDR2 FQNNGV. V was clipped by 4 bases and J by 5 bases; unmatched bases: 23. The CDR3 covers 19 residues. The CDR3 loop is CASSSAGGRIGGSPHEQYF. The CDR3 nucleotides are TGTGCCAGCAGCTCCGCCGGGGGGAGAATCGGCGGGAGTCCCCACGAGCAGTACTTC.

The chain joins TRBV3-1 (or the pseudogene TRBV3-2) to TRBJ1-5, with D possibly TRBD1 on 6 matching bases. V was cut by 4 bases and J by 4 bases, with 32 bases left in between. Germline values: CDR1 LGHDT, CDR2 YNNKEL (reference sequence). The CDR3 is 21 amino acids. Here the CDR3 reads CASSRQNSWGRRRSANQPQHF. The CDR3, as DNA: TGTGCCAGCAGCCGGCAAAACTCATGGGGGCGACGACGGTCCGCGAATCAGCCCCAGCATTTT.

This chain connects TRBV3-1 (or the pseudogene TRBV3-2) to TRBJ2-5; TRBD2 matches at 11 bases. In germline, CDR1 is LGHDT, CDR2 YNNKEL (reference sequence). Trimming removed 6 bases from V and 5 bases from J; junction bases left unmatched: 5. This CDR3 is 14 amino acids long. The CDR3 region is CASRLAGGGETQYF. The CDR3 bases are TGTGCCAGCAGGCTAGCGGGAGGTGGTGAGACCCAGTACTTC.

This rearrangement joins TRBV11-1 to TRBJ2-1, with D possibly being TRBD2 (5 bases). Between the trimmed V and J ends, which lost 5 bases and 9 bases, there was a span of 17 bases. This CDR3 has 14 amino acids. Germline V gene data show CDR1 as SGHAT and CDR2 as FQDESV (reference sequence). CDR3 coding DNA: TGTGCCAGCAGCAAGGCTGGGAGCAGGAGTGAGCAGTTCTTC. Its translation is CASSKAGSRSEQFF.

This clone showed up just a few times. The gene calls are TRBV27 and TRBJ2-1; 9 bases match TRBD2. CDR1 and CDR2 (germline): MNHEY, SMNVEV (reference sequence). The CDR3 totals 16 residues. V dropped 6 bases and J dropped 4; count of bases not matched to a gene: 10. CDR3 bases: TGTGCCAGCAGCCTTGCCGGGACTAGCACTTACAATGAGCAGTTCTTC. Translation gives CASSLAGTSTYNEQFF.

This chain joins TRBV18 and TRBJ1-5; TRBD1 might be the D (6 bases). CDR3 length: 16 residues. Germline values: CDR1 KGHSH, CDR2 LQKENI. Trimming left V 6 bases short and J 6 bases short, with 21 bases between. The CDR3 sequence: CASSSGAPGGVQPQHF. The CDR3 DNA is TGTGCCAGCTCCTCCGGAGCCCCGGGGGGCGTTCAGCCCCAGCATTTT.

The sample holds one count of this clone. The chain has TRBV6-5 and TRBJ2-2; tentative D call: TRBD1 (5 bases). The CDR3 totals 14 residues. Germline loops: CDR1 MNHEY, CDR2 SVGAGI. The V end lost 6 bases, the J end lost 2 bases, and 10 bases lay between the germline ends. CDR3 sequence (DNA): TGTGCCAGCAGGAGACAGCTAAACACCGGGGAGCTGTTTTTT. The encoded protein is CASRRQLNTGELFF.

V usage is TRBV27 and J usage is TRBJ1-3; no clear D gene. The ends were cut back, 4 bases at V and 0 bases at J, with 7 bases in the middle. The length of the CDR3 is 14 residues. Germline V CDR1 and CDR2: MNHEY, SMNVEV (reference sequence). CDR3 protein: CASSSSLSGNTIYF. The CDR3 DNA follows: TGTGCCAGCAGTTCGAGTCTCTCTGGAAACACCATATATTTT.

The J gene is TRBJ1-1, the V gene TRBV27, with TRBD1 matching over 10 bases. This CDR3 comprises 18 residues. Germline CDR1 and CDR2: MNHEY and SMNVEV (reference sequence). With 5 bases clipped from V and 5 bases from J, the junction kept 17 bases outside the gene matches. The CDR3 region is CASSEWTGGTPVGTEAFF. Here the CDR3 DNA reads TGTGCCAGCAGTGAATGGACAGGGGGTACCCCCGTGGGTACTGAAGCTTTCTTT.

The chain has TRBV30 and TRBJ2-5; D possibly corresponds to TRBD2 (5 bases). CDR3 size: 14 residues. Trimming left V 5 bases short and J 0 bases short, with 13 bases between. Germline V gene lookup returns CDR1 GTSNPN and CDR2 SVGIG (reference sequence). The CDR3, as DNA: TGTGCCTGGGGGAGAGTGATTTACCAAGAGACCCAGTACTTC. Its protein product is CAWGRVIYQETQYF.

V is TRBV6-1 and J is TRBJ2-3; TRBD2 matches 9 bases. Unmatched junction bases numbered 6, after V lost 3 bases and J lost 2 bases. The CDR3 has 16 amino acids. Looked up from germline, CDR1 is MNHNS and CDR2 is SASEGT. The CDR3 DNA reads TGTGCCAGCAGTGAGAGGGCTAGCGGGGCCACAGATACGCAGTATTTT. It codes for CASSERASGATDTQYF.

The V call is TRBV6-1, the J call TRBJ2-7; possible D gene TRBD1, 6 bases. Looked up from germline, CDR1 is MNHNS and CDR2 is SASEGT. The CDR3 extends over 15 amino acids. The ends were cut back, 2 bases at V and 3 bases at J, with 14 bases in the middle. The CDR3 sequence: CASSEFGGADYEQYF. The CDR3 DNA is TGTGCCAGCAGTGAATTTGGGGGCGCTGACTACGAGCAGTACTTC.

The chain carries TRBV19 and TRBJ1-2; D perhaps matches TRBD1 (6 bases). The CDR3 is 14 residues long. Trimming took 5 bases from V and 2 from J, leaving 12 bases between them. Germline CDR1 reads LNHDA; CDR2 reads SQIVND (reference sequence). DNA of the CDR3: TGTGCCAGTAGTGTTTACAGGGAGAACTATGGCTACACCTTC. This encodes CASSVYRENYGYTF. The whole variable domain, filled in from reference TRBV19 and TRBJ1-2, reads DGGITQSPKYLFRKEGQNVTLSCEQNLNHDAMYWYRQDPGQGLRLIYYSQIVNDFQKGDIAEGYSVSREKKESFPLTVTSAQKNPTAFYLCASSVYRENYGYTFGSGTRLTVV.

The chain uses TRBV5-1 and TRBJ2-5; 8 nucleotides match TRBD2. Trimming at V came to 3 bases and at J to 4 bases, leaving 11 bases not matched to a gene. The CDR3 has 16 amino acids. In germline, CDR1 is SGHRS, CDR2 YFSETQ. CDR3 amino acids: CASSWAALAGTETQYF. DNA of the CDR3: TGCGCCAGCAGCTGGGCCGCTTTAGCGGGAACAGAGACCCAGTACTTC.

This clone was observed a handful of times. This sequence joins TRBV28 and TRBJ1-2, with 8 bases aligning to TRBD1. V was clipped by 4 bases and J by 5 bases; unmatched bases: 6. This CDR3 has 14 amino acids. Germline CDR1 and CDR2: MDHEN and SYDVKM. The CDR3 spells CASSSRQGIYGYTF. CDR3 in DNA: TGTGCCAGCAGTTCCCGACAGGGGATTTATGGCTACACCTTC.

The V and J genes are TRBV15 and TRBJ1-2; D ambiguous. Germline V gives CDR1 LNHNV, CDR2 YYDKDF (reference sequence). This CDR3 has 11 amino acids. The V gene lost 0 bases and the J gene lost 7 bases, with 3 bases spanning the gap. For the CDR3, the DNA is TGTGCCACCAGCAGAGACGTTGGCTACACCTTC. Translation: CATSRDVGYTF. Full variable domain (outside the CDR3, taken from reference TRBV15 and TRBJ1-2): DAMVIQNPRYQVTQFGKPVTLSCSQTLNHNVMYWYQQKSSQAPKLLFHYYDKDFNNEADTPDNFQSRRPNTSFCFLDIRSPGLGDTAMYLCATSRDVGYTFGSGTRLTVV.

In this sample, this clone turned up a few times. The chain employs TRBV5-1 and TRBJ2-1, with 10 bases matching TRBD1. CDR3 length equals 15 residues. Trimming cost V 4 bases and J 4 bases; bases outside gene matches: 5. CDR1 and CDR2 from the germline V gene are SGHRS and YFSETQ. CDR3 sequence (DNA): TGCGCCAGCAGCAAGCGGGACAGGGGTTACAATGAGCAGTTCTTC. Its translation: CASSKRDRGYNEQFF.

This clone was seen a single time. J is TRBJ1-5 and V is TRBV5-1, with 11 nucleotides matching TRBD1. This CDR3 contains 15 residues. Germline V gene data show CDR1 as SGHRS and CDR2 as YFSETQ. The V segment lost 4 bases and the J segment 4 bases; nucleotides outside the gene matches: 4. This chain's CDR3 is CASSVGQGGNQPQHF. In nucleotides, the CDR3 is TGCGCCAGCAGCGTGGGACAGGGGGGGAATCAGCCCCAGCATTTT.

This sequence joins TRBV11-2 and TRBJ2-2, with D possibly TRBD2 on 5 matching bases. The ends were cut back, 4 bases at V and 2 bases at J, with 8 bases in the middle. The CDR3 is made up of 14 amino acids. Germline values: CDR1 SGHAT, CDR2 FQNNGV. The CDR3 is CASSWTHNTGELFF. The CDR3 bases are TGTGCCAGCAGCTGGACTCATAACACCGGGGAGCTGTTTTTT.